Below, 11 T cell receptor beta chains from the same sample are listed, as sequenced in a study of blood T cell repertoires in COVID-19. The table came from immunoSEQ multiplex PCR; TCRdb's copy has only in-frame clones and leaves some out. The sample records hundreds of thousands of clones, around nine tenths being singletons. Material: PBMCs or T cells enriched from blood (not recorded which). The receptors were sampled from a woman in her fifties or sixties who had recovered from COVID-19.

The chain links TRBV7-7 to TRBJ1-3, with 10 bases fitting TRBD1. The CDR3 length is 20 residues. The junction had 15 bases not matched to a gene; V was cut back by 4 bases and J by 0 bases. CDR1 and CDR2 from the germline V gene are SSHAT and FNYEAQ (reference sequence). CDR3 in amino acids: CASSSQAGQGSSFSGNTIYF. The CDR3 nucleotides read TGTGCCAGCAGCTCCCAGGCGGGACAGGGGTCATCCTTCTCTGGAAACACCATATATTTT.

The sample holds one count of this clone. The gene calls are TRBV2 and TRBJ2-3, with a possible D match to TRBD1 (6 bases). V gave up 6 bases and J gave up 0 bases, with 13 bases separating them. Germline V CDR1 and CDR2: SNHLY, FYNNEI. The CDR3 covers 15 residues. The CDR3, as DNA: TGTGCCAGCAGAAACAGGGTTTGGAGCACAGATACGCAGTATTTT. It is translated as CASRNRVWSTDTQYF.

This clone was seen just once. This chain connects TRBV11-3 to TRBJ1-2, with 10 bases identical to TRBD1. The length of the CDR3 is 15 residues. Germline CDR1 is SGHNT and CDR2 is YENEEA. V lost 5 bases, J lost 8 bases, and 11 bases stayed unmatched. CDR3 sequence: CASSLQSGTGEGYTF. The CDR3 bases are TGTGCCAGCAGCCTCCAATCCGGGACAGGGGAAGGCTACACCTTC.

The V and J genes are TRBV2 and TRBJ1-3; unclear D gene. Germline V gives CDR1 SNHLY, CDR2 FYNNEI. The CDR3 spans 14 residues. Trimming took off 7 bases at V and 0 bases at J, with 10 bases between the two ends. The CDR3 region has the DNA TGTGCCAGCAACCGAGGACTCTCTGGAAACACCATATATTTT. This gives the protein CASNRGLSGNTIYF.

The chain couples TRBV2 to TRBJ2-2; 11 positions match TRBD2. CDR3 size: 17 residues. CDR1 SNHLY and CDR2 FYNNEI come from the germline V gene. Trimming took 5 bases from V and 2 from J; bases not matched to a gene: 7. CDR3 coding DNA: TGTGCCAGCAGTCTACTAGCGGGGGCCCTTAACACCGGGGAGCTGTTTTTT. Its protein is CASSLLAGALNTGELFF.

The CDR3 DNA follows: TGTGCCAGTACCCCCAGGCCAGAATCTGGAAACACCATATATTTT. Translated, it gives CASTPRPESGNTIYF. The chain carries TRBV19 and TRBJ1-3, with D unresolved. The CDR3 covers 15 residues. Trimming pared 7 bases from V and 1 base from J, leaving 14 bases between. Germline V gene sequence: CDR1 LNHDA, CDR2 SQIVND (reference sequence).

The V and J genes are TRBV12-3 or TRBV12-4 and TRBJ2-3; TRBD2 is a possible D gene (6 bases). V lost 3 bases to trimming and J lost 6 bases, with 7 bases between them. The CDR3 contains 12 residues. CDR3 protein: CASSFGGDTQYF. The DNA of the CDR3 is TGTGCCAGCAGTTTTGGGGGGGATACGCAGTATTTT.

The gene calls are TRBV6-4 and TRBJ2-3; 7 bases are a match to TRBD2. The ends lost 5 bases at V and 3 bases at J; junction bases unmatched: 8. The germline V gene has CDR1 MRHNA and CDR2 SNTAGT. The CDR3 sequence is 15 residues long. CDR3 bases: TGTGCCAGCAGTAACGCGGGGGACCCTACAGATACGCAGTATTTT. Translation gives CASSNAGDPTDTQYF.

Regarding this clone: Other DNA sequences in this sample translate to the same CDR3. The J gene is TRBJ2-2, the V gene TRBV18; 7 nucleotides align to TRBD1. Trimming removed 0 bases from V and 0 bases from J; junction bases left unmatched: 1. The germline gives CDR1 KGHSH, CDR2 LQKENI. The CDR3 is 16 amino acids. CDR3 nucleotides: TGTGCCAGCTCACCACCCGACAGGGCGAACACCGGGGAGCTGTTTTTT. Protein: CASSPPDRANTGELFF.

The chain recombines TRBV12-3 or TRBV12-4 with TRBJ1-1; TRBD1 aligns across 9 bases. Losses at the gene ends were 10 bases for V and 1 base for J; bases not matched to a gene: 4. This CDR3 is 13 amino acids long. The CDR3, as DNA: TGTGCCACCCGGGACAGGGAGAACACTGAAGCTTTCTTT. This gives the protein CATRDRENTEAFF.

This clone was observed a few times. This CDR3 reads CASSLGRRDRVTDTQYF. The CDR3 DNA reads as TGTGCCAGCAGCTTAGGCCGTCGGGACAGGGTCACAGATACGCAGTATTTT. This chain uses TRBV11-3 with TRBJ2-3; 9 bases align to TRBD1. The CDR3 contains 17 residues. The germline gives CDR1 SGHNT, CDR2 YENEEA. After removal of 1 base from V and 2 bases from J, the junction contained 7 bases not matched to a gene.